These T cell receptor beta chains were read from a single sample in a study of cytomegalovirus exposure and HLA in healthy donors. Generated by immunoSEQ multiplex PCR, the TCRdb table keeps only in-frame clones and is missing some. This sample has 120,000 or so clones, with around 90% found just once. What was sequenced was PBMCs. Every receptor here comes from a woman in her late teens or twenties in good health and CMV-seronegative. Both conserved end residues are part of each CDR3. A D gene is named only where the DNA matches it firmly. Clone size appears in some rows only: once, few, many, or a class for an expanded clone.

TRBV7-9	TRBJ1-5	.	.	TGTGCCACGGCTACAGGGATCAATCAGCCCCAGCATTTT	CATATGINQPQHF
TRBV5-8	TRBJ1-1	.	.	TGTGCCAGCAGCCTAGGCTGGAGCGGGCCCACTGAAGCTTTCTTT	CASSLGWSGPTEAFF
TRBV28	TRBJ1-5	.	TRBD1	TGTGCCAGCGGGGGAGGACAGGGGGGTCAGCCCCAGCATTTT	CASGGGQGGQPQHF
TRBV11-3	TRBJ2-1	once	.	TGTGCCAGCAGCTTTCTTAGCGGCAGCTCCTACAATGAGCAGTTCTTC	CASSFLSGSSYNEQFF
TRBV28	TRBJ2-1	.	.	TGTGCCAGCAGTTTTTATAATGAGCAGTTCTTC	CASSFYNEQFF
TRBV18	TRBJ2-6	.	.	TGTGCCAGCTCACCATCGGTTGGTGGGGCCAACGTCCTGACTTTC	CASSPSVGGANVLTF
TRBV4-1	TRBJ1-2	.	.	TGCGCCAGCAGCCAACTACAGATCGCCCTTCGGCCGGTGGATGGCTACACCTTC	CASSQLQIALRPVDGYTF
TRBV5-1	TRBJ1-1	.	.	TGCGCCAGCAGCGGGAACAGCGGAAACAGGGTGAGGCTCAAAAACACTGAAGCTTTCTTT	CASSGNSGNRVRLKNTEAFF
TRBV28	TRBJ2-5	.	.	TGTGCCAGCAGTTTACACAGGGATCAAGAGACCCAGTACTTC	CASSLHRDQETQYF
TRBV7-2	TRBJ2-5	.	.	TGTGCCAGCAGCTTAGGAGAGTCCTGGAGGACCCAGTACTTC	CASSLGESWRTQYF
TRBV6-1	TRBJ1-3	once	.	TGTGCCAGCAGTGTCCACAACTCTGGAAACACCATATATTTT	CASSVHNSGNTIYF
TRBV18	TRBJ2-6	once	.	TGTGCCAGCTCACCTCCCAGGGGACGGGTGGGGGCCAACGTCCTGACTTTC	CASSPPRGRVGANVLTF
TRBV14	TRBJ1-6	.	.	TGTGCCAGCAGCCAAGATCGGGGTAGTTATTCACCCCTCCACTTT	CASSQDRGSYSPLHF
TRBV28	TRBJ2-5	.	TRBD2	TGTGCCAGAGTGTCCGGGGCGGGGGGGCGTCAAGAGACCCAGTACTTC	CARVSGAGGRQETQYF
TRBV30	TRBJ2-1	once	.	TGTGCCTGGGCACCGGGACAAACGGCCCGTTGGCAGTTCTTC	CAWAPGQTARWQFF
TRBV28	TRBJ1-1	.	TRBD1	TGTGCCAGCAGTCTAAGGGGGCCTAACACTGAAGCTTTCTTT	CASSLRGPNTEAFF